The 18 T cell receptor beta chains reported below all come from one sample, sequenced in a study of T cells expressing NK-cell markers. One entry per CDR3 protein, without DNA, is what TCRdb gives after re-calling the 5' RACE reads. This repertoire comprises about 160,000 distinct CDR3 sequences; its ten largest clones make up roughly 21%. The sequenced sample consisted of blood T cells: a sorted CD56 or NKG2C T cell subset, CD4+ or CD8+ T cells, or bulk PBMC T cells (not recorded which). The source is a man aged 18-75 years in good health.

This chain joins TRBV19 and TRBJ2-1; the D call from TCRdb, TRBD2, cannot be confirmed without DNA. From germline, CDR1 is LNHDA and CDR2 SQIVND (reference sequence). The CDR3 length is 18 residues. This CDR3 reads CASSMRLAGSSSYNEQFF.

The genes are TRBV5-4 and TRBJ1-3; the TCRdb D gene call, TRBD1, has no DNA to confirm it. Germline values: CDR1 SGHNT, CDR2 YYREEE (reference sequence). CDR3 size: 15 residues. Here the CDR3 reads CASSSLGTVGNTIYF.

V usage is TRBV4-2 and J usage is TRBJ1-3; absent DNA, TCRdb's TRBD1 call cannot be checked. The CDR3 is 15 amino acids. Germline V gives CDR1 LGHNA, CDR2 YNFKEQ. CDR3 sequence: CASSQDHRLGNTIYF.

V usage is TRBV5-5 and J usage is TRBJ2-1. Germline V gene sequence: CDR1 SGHKS, CDR2 YYEKEE (reference sequence). The CDR3 is made up of 16 amino acids. CDR3 sequence: CASSLAWTGPYNEQFF.

This chain links TRBV6-1 with TRBJ2-2; no DNA is available, so the TRBD2 call from TCRdb remains unchecked. Germline CDR1 reads MNHNS; CDR2 reads SASEGT. The CDR3 spans 12 residues. CDR3 protein: CASRGETGELFF.

The chain combines TRBV7-9 with TRBJ2-6. CDR1 is SEHNR and CDR2 is FQNEAQ in the germline V gene (reference sequence). The CDR3 consists of 16 residues. CDR3 loop: CASSLSGHWSANVLTF.

The J gene is TRBJ2-7, the V gene TRBV28; TCRdb's D call of TRBD2 is untestable without DNA. The germline gives CDR1 MDHEN, CDR2 SYDVKM. The CDR3 totals 15 residues. The CDR3: CATAYGTEGFYEQYF.

V gene TRBV20-1 combines with J gene TRBJ1-5. The CDR3 sequence is 15 residues long. Germline CDR1 and CDR2: DFQATT and SNEGSKA (reference sequence). The CDR3 protein is CSARETSGYNQPQHF.

The gene calls are TRBV12-3 or TRBV12-4 and TRBJ2-3. This CDR3 has 15 residues. The CDR3 region is CASSTRTDPTDTQYF.

The chain uses TRBV3-1 and TRBJ1-2; without DNA, the TCRdb call of TRBD1 cannot be checked. Per germline, CDR1 LGHDT and CDR2 YNNKEL (reference sequence). The length of the CDR3 is 15 residues. The CDR3 loop reads CASSQGTASNYGYTF.

V and J are TRBV7-8 and TRBJ2-7. Germline CDR1 is SGHVS and CDR2 is FQNEAQ. The CDR3 extends over 11 amino acids. Here the CDR3 reads CASSAIYEQYF.

CDR3 region: CASSVGGAGAPYNEQFF. The chain recombines TRBV9 with TRBJ2-1; TCRdb designates TRBD1, a call that cannot be tested without DNA. The CDR3 is made up of 17 amino acids. From germline, CDR1 is SGDLS and CDR2 YYNGEE.

The genes are TRBV29-1 and TRBJ2-7; TCRdb picks TRBD1, but there is no DNA to check that call. This CDR3 is built from 11 residues. CDR1 is SQVTM, CDR2 ANQGSEA, per germline. The chain's CDR3 is CSVGAGNEQYF.

The rearrangement joins TRBV4-2 to TRBJ1-5; TCRdb's D gene call, TRBD1, goes unchecked for lack of DNA. This CDR3 comprises 16 residues. CDR1 LGHNA and CDR2 YNFKEQ come from the germline V gene. CDR3 protein: CASSHAGLNSNQPQHF.

The gene calls are TRBV4-1 and TRBJ2-2. The V gene's germline CDR1 is MGHRA and CDR2 YSYEKL. The length of the CDR3 is 15 residues. CDR3 sequence: CASSQDLVNTGELFF.

This rearrangement joins TRBV7-9 to TRBJ1-2. The germline V gene encodes CDR1 SEHNR and CDR2 FQNEAQ (reference sequence). This CDR3 is built from 14 residues. The CDR3 reads CASSLAGFGYGYTF.

The V and J genes are TRBV7-9 and TRBJ1-1; with no DNA, the TCRdb D assignment of TRBD1 cannot be verified. The CDR3 length is 15 residues. Germline values: CDR1 SEHNR, CDR2 FQNEAQ (reference sequence). The CDR3: CASSFTTGLNTEAFF.

The genes are TRBV2 and TRBJ2-5; with no DNA, the TCRdb D assignment of TRBD1 cannot be verified. The CDR3 sequence is 13 residues long. From germline, CDR1 is SNHLY and CDR2 FYNNEI. The CDR3 spells CASRGGLGKTQYF.